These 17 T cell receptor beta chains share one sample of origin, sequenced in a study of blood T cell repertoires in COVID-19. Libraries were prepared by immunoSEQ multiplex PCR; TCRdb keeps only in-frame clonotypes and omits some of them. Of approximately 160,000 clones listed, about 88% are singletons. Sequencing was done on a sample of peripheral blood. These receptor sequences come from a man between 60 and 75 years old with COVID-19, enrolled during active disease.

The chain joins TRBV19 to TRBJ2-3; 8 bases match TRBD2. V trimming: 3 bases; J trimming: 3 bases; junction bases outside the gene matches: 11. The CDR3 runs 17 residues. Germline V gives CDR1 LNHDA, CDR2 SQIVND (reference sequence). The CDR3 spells CASSISTRAGVTDTQYF. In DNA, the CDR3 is TGTGCCAGTAGTATTAGCACTCGAGCGGGGGTGACAGATACGCAGTATTTT.

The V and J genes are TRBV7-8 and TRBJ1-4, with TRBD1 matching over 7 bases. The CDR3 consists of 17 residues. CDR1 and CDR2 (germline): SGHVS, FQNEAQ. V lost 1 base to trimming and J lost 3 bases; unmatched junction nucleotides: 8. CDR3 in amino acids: CASSLGDHRGSNEKLFF. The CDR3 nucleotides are TGTGCCAGCAGCTTAGGCGACCACAGGGGATCTAATGAAAAACTGTTTTTT.

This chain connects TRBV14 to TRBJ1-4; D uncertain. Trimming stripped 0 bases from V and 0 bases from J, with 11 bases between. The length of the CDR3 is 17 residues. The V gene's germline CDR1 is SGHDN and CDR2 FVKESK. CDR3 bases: TGTGCCAGCAGCCAAGATCCTACTGGGCCAACTAATGAAAAACTGTTTTTT. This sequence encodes CASSQDPTGPTNEKLFF.

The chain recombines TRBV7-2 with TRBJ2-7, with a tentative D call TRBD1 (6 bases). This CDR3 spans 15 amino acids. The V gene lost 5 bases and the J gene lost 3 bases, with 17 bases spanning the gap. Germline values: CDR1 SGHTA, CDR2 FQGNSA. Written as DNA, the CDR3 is TGTGCCAGCAGCCCAGCAGGGACACCCGGCTACGAGCAGTACTTC. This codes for CASSPAGTPGYEQYF.

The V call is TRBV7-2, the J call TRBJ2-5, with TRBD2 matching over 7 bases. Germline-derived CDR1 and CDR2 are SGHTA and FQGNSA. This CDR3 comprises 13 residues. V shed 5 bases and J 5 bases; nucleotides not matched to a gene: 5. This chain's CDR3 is CASSLGLGETQYF. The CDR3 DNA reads TGTGCCAGCAGCCTAGGACTAGGGGAGACCCAGTACTTC.

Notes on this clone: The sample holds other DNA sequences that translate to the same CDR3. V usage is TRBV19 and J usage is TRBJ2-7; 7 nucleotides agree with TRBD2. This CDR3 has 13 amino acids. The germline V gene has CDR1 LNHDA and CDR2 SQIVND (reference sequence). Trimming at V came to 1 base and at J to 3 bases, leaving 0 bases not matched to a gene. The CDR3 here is CASSIGGGYEQYF. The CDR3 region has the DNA TGTGCCAGTAGTATAGGGGGGGGCTACGAGCAGTACTTC.

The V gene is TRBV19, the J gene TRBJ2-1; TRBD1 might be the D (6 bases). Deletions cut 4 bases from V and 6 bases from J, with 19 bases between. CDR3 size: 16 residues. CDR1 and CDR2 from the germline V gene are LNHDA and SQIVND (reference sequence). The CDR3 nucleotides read TGTGCCAGTAGTACGGCCGGGACATTAAACGCCAATGAGCAGTTCTTC. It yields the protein CASSTAGTLNANEQFF.

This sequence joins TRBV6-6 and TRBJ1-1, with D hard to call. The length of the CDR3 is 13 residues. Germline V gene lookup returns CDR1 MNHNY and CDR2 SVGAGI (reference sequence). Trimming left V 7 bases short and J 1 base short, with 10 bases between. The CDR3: CASKRRGNTEAFF. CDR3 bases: TGTGCCAGCAAGCGGCGCGGGAACACTGAAGCTTTCTTT.

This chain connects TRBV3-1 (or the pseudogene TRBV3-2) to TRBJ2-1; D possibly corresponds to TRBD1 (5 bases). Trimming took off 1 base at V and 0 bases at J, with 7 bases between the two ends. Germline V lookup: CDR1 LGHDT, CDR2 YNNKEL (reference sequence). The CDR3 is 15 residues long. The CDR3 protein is CASSQARASYNEQFF. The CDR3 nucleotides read TGTGCCAGCAGCCAAGCCAGGGCCTCCTACAATGAGCAGTTCTTC.

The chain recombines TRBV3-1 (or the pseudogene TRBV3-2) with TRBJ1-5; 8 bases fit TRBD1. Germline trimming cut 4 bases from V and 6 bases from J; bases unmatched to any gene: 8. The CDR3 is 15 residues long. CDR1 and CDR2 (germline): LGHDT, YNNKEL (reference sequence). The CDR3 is CASSLGQGGFQPQHF. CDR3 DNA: TGTGCCAGCAGCCTCGGACAGGGAGGGTTTCAGCCCCAGCATTTT.

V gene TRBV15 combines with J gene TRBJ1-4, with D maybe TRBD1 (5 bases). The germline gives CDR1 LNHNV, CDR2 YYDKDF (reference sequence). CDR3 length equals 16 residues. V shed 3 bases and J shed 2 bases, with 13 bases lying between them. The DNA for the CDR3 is TGTGCCACCAGCAGGTCGTCGGGGGGTACTAATGAAAAACTGTTTTTT. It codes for CATSRSSGGTNEKLFF.

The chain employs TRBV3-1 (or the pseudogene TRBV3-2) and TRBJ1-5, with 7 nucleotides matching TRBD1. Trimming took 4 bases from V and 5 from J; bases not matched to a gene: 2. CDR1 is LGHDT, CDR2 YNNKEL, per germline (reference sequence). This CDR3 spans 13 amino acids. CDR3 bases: TGTGCCAGCAGCCCTGACAGGGATCAGCCCCAGCATTTT. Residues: CASSPDRDQPQHF.

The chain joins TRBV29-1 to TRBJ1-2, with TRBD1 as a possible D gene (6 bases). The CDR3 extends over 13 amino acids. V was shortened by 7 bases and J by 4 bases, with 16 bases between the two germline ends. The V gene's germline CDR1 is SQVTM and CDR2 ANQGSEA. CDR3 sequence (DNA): TGCAGCGCTACTGGACAGCTAAGCTATGGCTACACCTTC. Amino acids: CSATGQLSYGYTF.

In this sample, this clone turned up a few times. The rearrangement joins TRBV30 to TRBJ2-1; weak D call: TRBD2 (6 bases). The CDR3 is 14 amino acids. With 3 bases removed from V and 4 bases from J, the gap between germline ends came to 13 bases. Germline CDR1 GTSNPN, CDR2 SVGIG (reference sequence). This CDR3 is CAWRAGGFYNEQFF. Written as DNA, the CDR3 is TGTGCCTGGAGAGCCGGGGGATTTTACAATGAGCAGTTCTTC.

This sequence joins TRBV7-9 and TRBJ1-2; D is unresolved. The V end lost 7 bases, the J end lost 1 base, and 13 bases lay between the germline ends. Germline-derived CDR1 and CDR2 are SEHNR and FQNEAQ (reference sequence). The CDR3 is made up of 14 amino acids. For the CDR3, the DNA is TGTGCCAGCACCTCAAGCGTTGATAACTATGGCTACACCTTC. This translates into CASTSSVDNYGYTF. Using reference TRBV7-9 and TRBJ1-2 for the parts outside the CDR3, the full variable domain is DTGVSQNPRHKITKRGQNVTFRCDPISEHNRLYWYRQTLGQGPEFLTYFQNEAQLEKSRLLSDRFSAERPKGSFSTLEIQRTEQGDSAMYLCASTSSVDNYGYTFGSGTRLTVV.

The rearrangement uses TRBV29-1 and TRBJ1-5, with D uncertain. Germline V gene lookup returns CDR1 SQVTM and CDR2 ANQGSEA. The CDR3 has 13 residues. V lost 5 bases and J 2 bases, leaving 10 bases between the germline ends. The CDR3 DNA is TGCAGCGTTCGAGATGGTGGCAATCAGCCCCAGCATTTT. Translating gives CSVRDGGNQPQHF. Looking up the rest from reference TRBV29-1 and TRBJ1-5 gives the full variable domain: SAVISQKPSRDICQRGTSLTIQCQVDSQVTMMFWYRQQPGQSLTLIATANQGSEATYESGFVIDKFPISRPNLTFSTLTVSNMSPEDSSIYLCSVRDGGNQPQHFGDGTRLSIL.

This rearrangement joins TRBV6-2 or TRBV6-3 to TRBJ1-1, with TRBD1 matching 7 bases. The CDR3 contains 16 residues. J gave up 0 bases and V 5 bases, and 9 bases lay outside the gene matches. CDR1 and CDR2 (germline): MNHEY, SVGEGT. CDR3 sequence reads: CASSANPGQMNTEAFF. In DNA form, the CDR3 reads TGTGCCAGCAGTGCCAATCCGGGACAGATGAACACTGAAGCTTTCTTT.